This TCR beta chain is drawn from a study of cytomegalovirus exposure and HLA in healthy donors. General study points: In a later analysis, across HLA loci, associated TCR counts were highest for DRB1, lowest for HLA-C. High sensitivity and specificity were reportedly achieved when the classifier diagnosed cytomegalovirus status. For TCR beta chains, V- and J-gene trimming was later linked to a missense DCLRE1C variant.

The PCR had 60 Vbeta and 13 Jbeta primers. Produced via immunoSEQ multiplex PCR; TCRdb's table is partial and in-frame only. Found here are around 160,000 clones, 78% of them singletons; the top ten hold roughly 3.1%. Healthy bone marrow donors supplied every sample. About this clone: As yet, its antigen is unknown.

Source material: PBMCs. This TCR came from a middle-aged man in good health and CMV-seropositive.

The CDR3 is CASSSKQGNEQFF. The CDR3, as DNA: TGTGCCAGCAGCTCTAAACAGGGTAATGAGCAGTTCTTC. This rearrangement joins TRBV5-6 to TRBJ2-1, with D maybe TRBD1 (6 bases). Germline assignment: CDR1 SGHDT and CDR2 YYEEEE. The V end lost 3 bases, the J end lost 7 bases, and 11 bases lay between the germline ends. The CDR3 is 13 amino acids.